A single sample gave rise to the 14 T cell receptor beta chains below, sequenced in a study of blood T cell repertoires in COVID-19. Sequencing was performed with immunoSEQ multiplex PCR; in TCRdb, only in-frame clones are kept and a portion is missing. The data contain roughly 100,000 clones, roughly 82% of them singletons. The sample was peripheral blood. The receptors stem from a man aged 55 to 70 with acute or convalescent COVID-19.

The chain carries TRBV5-1 and TRBJ2-7, with 10 bases lining up with TRBD2. The germline gives CDR1 SGHRS, CDR2 YFSETQ. CDR3 length: 14 amino acids. V dropped 2 bases and J dropped 4; count of bases not matched to a gene: 3. CDR3 sequence: CASSLAGGRYEQYF. Written as DNA, the CDR3 is TGCGCCAGCAGCTTAGCGGGAGGGAGGTACGAGCAGTACTTC.

This chain uses TRBV6-5 with TRBJ1-2; a possible D gene is TRBD1 (6 bases). The V gene lost 2 bases and the J gene lost 5 bases, with 15 bases spanning the gap. The CDR3 is 15 amino acids. Germline V lookup: CDR1 MNHEY, CDR2 SVGAGI. The CDR3 nucleotides are TGTGCCAGCAGTTACATCGGGAGGGGGAGGTATGGCTACACCTTC. Amino acid sequence: CASSYIGRGRYGYTF.

The chain joins TRBV20-1 to TRBJ2-7; D remains ambiguous. With 3 bases removed from V and 3 bases from J, the gap between germline ends came to 3 bases. The CDR3 is 10 amino acids. Germline CDR1 reads DFQATT; CDR2 reads SNEGSKA (reference sequence). Here the CDR3 DNA reads TGCAGTGCTAGTCTCTACGAGCAGTACTTC. Protein: CSASLYEQYF.

The chain joins TRBV5-1 to TRBJ2-1; 15 bases line up with TRBD2. J lost 4 bases, V lost 4 bases, and 3 bases had no gene match. The CDR3 runs 16 residues. Germline CDR1 is SGHRS and CDR2 is YFSETQ. Here the CDR3 reads CASSTGLAGGYNEQFF. The CDR3 DNA reads as TGCGCCAGCAGCACCGGACTAGCGGGAGGGTACAATGAGCAGTTCTTC.

This clone has just a few counts. The chain has TRBV5-6 and TRBJ1-6, with TRBD1 matching over 8 bases. CDR3 length: 16 amino acids. Germline CDR1 and CDR2: SGHDT and YYEEEE. Trimming cost V 6 bases and J 9 bases; bases outside gene matches: 14. The CDR3: CASTGMSQGAGSPLHF. In DNA form, the CDR3 reads TGTGCCAGCACTGGAATGTCCCAGGGGGCTGGTTCACCCCTCCACTTT. Looking up the rest from reference TRBV5-6 and TRBJ1-6 gives the full variable domain: DAGVTQSPTHLIKTRGQQVTLRCSPKSGHDTVSWYQQALGQGPQFIFQYYEEEERQRGNFPDRFSGHQFPNYSSELNVNALLLGDSALYLCASTGMSQGAGSPLHFGNGTRLTVT.

The CDR3 DNA reads as TGTGCCAGCAGCCCTAACCAGGCTTCCGGCCTCAATCAGCCCCAGCATTTT. Its translation is CASSPNQASGLNQPQHF. The chain links TRBV3-1 (or the pseudogene TRBV3-2) to TRBJ1-5; D uncertain. V lost 4 bases to trimming and J lost 3 bases, with 19 bases between them. The CDR3 length is 17 residues. Germline CDR1 and CDR2: LGHDT and YNNKEL (reference sequence).

There are a few counts of this clone. The chain recombines TRBV7-2 with TRBJ2-7; unclear D gene. The V gene lost 1 base and the J gene lost 4 bases, with 8 bases spanning the gap. The CDR3 loop spans 13 amino acids. Germline V lookup: CDR1 SGHTA, CDR2 FQGNSA. DNA for the CDR3: TGTGCCAGCAGCTTAGAGGCGGAGTACGAGCAGTACGTC. Translation: CASSLEAEYEQYV.

CDR3 loop: CASSQHRQTTEAFF. The CDR3 coding sequence is TGTGCCAGCAGCCAGCACAGACAAACCACTGAAGCTTTCTTT. The rearrangement uses TRBV14 and TRBJ1-1; no definite D call. This CDR3 contains 14 residues. V dropped 3 bases and J dropped 4 bases, with 12 bases sitting between them. Germline CDR1 is SGHDN and CDR2 is FVKESK.

The rearrangement links TRBV21-1 to TRBJ1-5; the table names TRBD1, a call not compared with the DNA. TRBV21-1 represents a pseudogene. The CDR3 runs 15 residues. The CDR3: CASSKKGQGNQPQHF. The CDR3 DNA reads TGTGCCAGCAGCAAAAAGGGGCAAGGCAATCAGCCCCAGCATTTT.

This clone was found a few times. The J gene is TRBJ1-6, the V gene TRBV5-1; 8 bases are shared with TRBD1. Germline trimming cut 3 bases from V and 10 bases from J; bases unmatched to any gene: 6. CDR1 is SGHRS, CDR2 YFSETQ, per germline. The CDR3 length is 14 residues. CDR3 loop: CASSSDREESPLHF. The CDR3 DNA sequence: TGCGCCAGCAGCTCGGACAGGGAGGAATCACCCCTCCACTTT.

This sequence joins TRBV5-4 and TRBJ2-1; 9 nucleotides line up with TRBD2. Looked up from germline, CDR1 is SGHNT and CDR2 is YYREEE (reference sequence). After removal of 0 bases from V and 10 bases from J, the junction contained 2 bases not matched to a gene. The CDR3 length is 13 residues. The CDR3 reads CASSLGREGEQFF. The CDR3 region has the DNA TGTGCCAGCAGCTTGGGGCGGGAGGGGGAGCAGTTCTTC. The full variable domain, its missing parts supplied by reference TRBV5-4 and TRBJ2-1, is ETGVTQSPTHLIKTRGQQVTLRCSSQSGHNTVSWYQQALGQGPQFIFQYYREEENGRGNFPPRFSGLQFPNYSSELNVNALELDDSALYLCASSLGREGEQFFGPGTRLTVL.

The chain combines TRBV10-3 with TRBJ2-1, with 7 bases fitting TRBD2. Germline lookup yields CDR1 ENHRY and CDR2 SYGVKD. V trimming: 10 bases; J trimming: 4 bases; junction bases outside the gene matches: 10. The length of the CDR3 is 14 residues. The chain's CDR3 is CATALGLTYNEQFF. In nucleotides, the CDR3 is TGTGCCACCGCGCTGGGACTAACTTACAATGAGCAGTTCTTC.

V usage is TRBV2 and J usage is TRBJ1-1; the match to TRBD1 covers 8 bases. Germline CDR1 is SNHLY and CDR2 is FYNNEI. Unmatched junction bases numbered 4, after V lost 3 bases and J lost 1 base. The CDR3 contains 15 residues. The CDR3 loop reads CASSEDREANTEAFF. CDR3 coding DNA: TGTGCCAGCAGTGAGGACAGGGAGGCGAACACTGAAGCTTTCTTT.

The V and J genes are TRBV19 and TRBJ2-4; D gene uncertain. V lost 2 bases and J lost 8, with 13 bases in between. This CDR3 comprises 14 residues. The germline V gene has CDR1 LNHDA and CDR2 SQIVND (reference sequence). Written as DNA, the CDR3 is TGTGCCAGTAGTATAAATTTTCCCGGAGACATTCAGTACTTC. This gives the protein CASSINFPGDIQYF.